This entry features one T cell receptor beta chain sequence. The germline CDR1 and CDR2 sequences are ENHRY and SYGVKD. V was trimmed by 7 bases and J by 6 bases, leaving 13 bases between them. The CDR3 spans 13 residues. The source of the sample is a study of siplizumab effects on memory and regulatory T cells. Method: immunoSEQ multiplex PCR; TCRdb's copy keeps in-frame clones and lacks some. The data show roughly 82,000 clones, roughly 89% seen once. This receptor was identified in a human donor in good health. This chain uses TRBV10-3 with TRBJ2-1, with D perhaps TRBD1 (6 bases). The sequenced material came from Tregs sorted from blood. The DNA of the CDR3 is TGTGCCATCACCGGCGCAGGGGCCAATGAGCAGTTCTTC. It codes for CAITGAGANEQFF.